Listed here are 21 T cell receptor beta chains from one sample, sequenced in a study of PD-1 blockade in classical Hodgkin lymphoma. Time point in this sample: cycle 4 day 1 (C4D1), after five to seven weeks of nivolumab. After autologous stem cell transplantation all patients relapsed, and prior brentuximab vedotin exposure differed between cohorts. Assay: immunoSEQ multiplex PCR; the TCRdb copy retains only in-frame clones and omits some. Of 100,000 or so clones in the sample, about 92% were seen once. The sample here was peripheral blood mononuclear cells (PBMCs), taken before the fourth cycle of nivolumab. The receptors were sampled from a human donor with classical Hodgkin lymphoma.

V usage is TRBV5-1 and J usage is TRBJ2-2, with 14 bases matching TRBD2. Trimming at V came to 2 bases and at J to 7 bases, leaving 10 bases not matched to a gene. Germline V CDR1 and CDR2: SGHRS, YFSETQ. CDR3 length equals 18 residues. CDR3 sequence: CASSLLMTSGREIGELFF. CDR3 nucleotide sequence: TGCGCCAGCAGCTTACTGATGACTAGCGGGAGGGAAATCGGGGAGCTGTTTTTT.

This chain connects TRBV5-1 to TRBJ1-2; TRBD1 agrees at 10 bases. The J segment lost 6 bases and the V segment lost 0 bases, leaving 8 bases of the junction unmatched. The CDR3 is 16 residues long. Germline values: CDR1 SGHRS, CDR2 YFSETQ. The CDR3 DNA follows: TGCGCCAGCAGCTTGGTCGGACAGGGGGATATTGATGGCTACACCTTC. Translation gives CASSLVGQGDIDGYTF.

This clone was counted once. The chain recombines TRBV5-1 with TRBJ1-2; D not certain. CDR1 and CDR2 (germline): SGHRS, YFSETQ. Trimming removed 0 bases at V and 8 bases at J, with 8 bases between. This CDR3 is built from 12 residues. This CDR3 is CASSLGREGYTF. The CDR3 DNA reads as TGCGCCAGCAGCTTGGGTAGGGAGGGCTACACCTTC.

The chain joins TRBV7-3 to TRBJ2-5; TRBD1 might be the D (6 bases). Germline V gene data show CDR1 as SGHTA and CDR2 as FQGTGA. V dropped 6 bases and J dropped 4 bases, with 15 bases sitting between them. There are 14 residues in the CDR3. DNA for the CDR3: TGTGCCAGCAGGTCGGGACATTCGGGAGAGACCCAGTACTTC. This gives the protein CASRSGHSGETQYF.

The J gene is TRBJ2-2, the V gene TRBV6-5; D is perhaps TRBD2 (5 bases). V shed 6 bases and J shed 4 bases, with 12 bases lying between them. The germline V gene has CDR1 MNHEY and CDR2 SVGAGI. This CDR3 has 14 residues. CDR3 amino acids: CASSQLGGTGELFF. CDR3 nucleotides: TGTGCCAGCAGCCAGCTTGGAGGCACCGGGGAGCTGTTTTTT.

This sequence joins TRBV5-1 and TRBJ2-2, with 9 nucleotides matching TRBD1. Per germline, CDR1 SGHRS and CDR2 YFSETQ. V dropped 3 bases and J dropped 5; count of bases not matched to a gene: 5. The CDR3 extends over 15 amino acids. The CDR3 sequence: CASSSQGARTGELFF. The CDR3 nucleotides are TGCGCCAGCAGCTCACAGGGGGCTAGGACCGGGGAGCTGTTTTTT.

This chain links TRBV6-1 with TRBJ2-5; the match to TRBD2 covers 12 bases. This CDR3 has 15 residues. V shed 2 bases, J shed 8 bases, and the junction held 6 bases outside the gene matches. The germline CDR1 and CDR2 sequences are MNHNS and SASEGT. This chain's CDR3 is CASSERLAGVGTQYF. The CDR3, as DNA: TGTGCCAGCAGTGAAAGACTAGCGGGGGTGGGCACCCAGTACTTC.

Note on this clone: One end of the junction does not line up with germline, which may come from a read error. This chain links TRBV5-1 with TRBJ2-3; D is possibly TRBD1 (6 bases). The V gene's germline CDR1 is SGHRS and CDR2 YFSETQ. The CDR3 is made up of 16 amino acids. CDR3 DNA sequence: TGCGCCAGCAGCTTGGCAGGACAGCCATACACAGATGCGCAGTATTTT. It is translated as CASSLAGQPYTDAQYF.

V and J are TRBV6-1 and TRBJ1-5, with 11 bases aligning to TRBD1. From germline, CDR1 is MNHNS and CDR2 SASEGT. The junction had 4 bases not matched to a gene; V was cut back by 10 bases and J by 5 bases. The CDR3 sequence is 13 residues long. CDR3: CAIGTGGYQPQHF. The CDR3 DNA follows: TGTGCCATTGGGACAGGGGGTTATCAGCCCCAGCATTTT.

The CDR3 nucleotides read TGTGCCAGCAGCTTATCGGCGGGGGTGGGTATGAACACTGAAGCTTTCTTT. This sequence encodes CASSLSAGVGMNTEAFF. The rearrangement uses TRBV7-9 and TRBJ1-1; maybe TRBD1 (5 bases). Germline CDR1 is SEHNR and CDR2 is FQNEAQ (reference sequence). The V end lost 2 bases, the J end lost 0 bases, and 16 bases lay between the germline ends. There are 17 residues in the CDR3.

In regard to this clone: The junction and the germline gene differ at one end; a read error may be behind it. The chain recombines TRBV11-2 with TRBJ1-2; the match to TRBD1 covers 8 bases. The CDR3 runs to 11 residues. Looked up from germline, CDR1 is SGHAT and CDR2 is FQNNGV. The CDR3 DNA reads as TGTGCCAGCAGCTTACGGGACAGGATCCTTTTC. Its translation is CASSLRDRILF. Looking up the rest from reference TRBV11-2 and TRBJ1-2 gives the full variable domain: EAGVAQSPRYKIIEKRQSVAFWCNPISGHATLYWYQQILGQGPKLLIQFQNNGVVDDSQLPKDRFSAERLKGVDSTLKIQPAKLEDSAVYLCASSLRDRILFGSGTRLTVV.

This clone was observed a single time. This sequence joins TRBV10-3 and TRBJ1-1, with 7 bases identical to TRBD1. This CDR3 is built from 15 residues. Germline V gives CDR1 ENHRY, CDR2 SYGVKD. The V segment lost 0 bases and the J segment 3 bases; nucleotides outside the gene matches: 4. DNA for the CDR3: TGTGCCATCAGTGAGTCGGTAACAGGGGACACTGAAGCTTTCTTT. Translating it yields CAISESVTGDTEAFF.

This chain uses TRBV28 with TRBJ1-2; possible D gene TRBD1, 6 bases. Trimming left V 3 bases short and J 0 bases short, with 11 bases between. Germline values: CDR1 MDHEN, CDR2 SYDVKM. The CDR3 extends over 15 amino acids. CDR3 protein: CASSFIGQPNYGYTF. The DNA for the CDR3 is TGTGCCAGCAGTTTTATCGGACAGCCTAACTATGGCTACACCTTC.

V usage is TRBV27 and J usage is TRBJ1-1, with D uncertain. The CDR3 runs 14 residues. The V gene's germline CDR1 is MNHEY and CDR2 SMNVEV (reference sequence). V was pared by 3 bases and J by 0 bases, with 8 bases between. The CDR3 nucleotides read TGTGCCAGCAGTTTCTCGACGGTGAACACTGAAGCTTTCTTT. Translating it yields CASSFSTVNTEAFF.

The J gene is TRBJ2-1, the V gene TRBV29-1; TRBD1 matches at 11 bases. The CDR3 is made up of 14 amino acids. CDR1 and CDR2 from the germline V gene are SQVTM and ANQGSEA. The ends lost 5 bases at V and 8 bases at J; junction bases unmatched: 8. The CDR3 loop reads CSVRTGGAGDEQFF. CDR3 in DNA: TGCAGCGTTAGGACAGGGGGCGCGGGCGATGAGCAGTTCTTC.

J is TRBJ2-1 and V is TRBV27; TRBD2 matches 10 bases. Germline V gene lookup returns CDR1 MNHEY and CDR2 SMNVEV (reference sequence). This CDR3 region has 14 residues. V dropped 5 bases and J dropped 7; count of bases not matched to a gene: 5. The CDR3 DNA is TGTGCCAGCAGTCTCCAGACTAGCGGGAATGAGCAGTTCTTC. This gives the protein CASSLQTSGNEQFF.

The chain joins TRBV6-1 to TRBJ2-6; D unresolved. V was pared by 0 bases and J by 3 bases, with 3 bases between. The CDR3 covers 14 residues. Germline V CDR1 and CDR2: MNHNS, SASEGT. CDR3 bases: TGTGCCAGCAGTGAAGCACTTGGGGCCAACGTCCTGACTTTC. It is translated as CASSEALGANVLTF.

This rearrangement joins TRBV9 to TRBJ2-1; 7 bases agree with TRBD2. The junction had 7 bases not matched to a gene; V was cut back by 7 bases and J by 6 bases. The germline V gene encodes CDR1 SGDLS and CDR2 YYNGEE. The CDR3 has 13 residues. The CDR3 is CASGAGDRNEQFF. In nucleotides, the CDR3 is TGTGCCAGCGGGGCGGGAGACCGCAATGAGCAGTTCTTC.

CDR3 nucleotides: TGTGCCAGCAGTACCCGGACTAGCGGGACAGGTAATGAGCAGTTCTTC. Translation gives CASSTRTSGTGNEQFF. The rearrangement uses TRBV2 and TRBJ2-1; TRBD2 aligns across 12 bases. The V segment lost 5 bases and the J segment 7 bases; nucleotides outside the gene matches: 9. Germline CDR1 SNHLY, CDR2 FYNNEI. CDR3 length: 16 amino acids. Filled out from reference TRBV2 and TRBJ2-1, the complete variable domain reads EPEVTQTPSHQVTQMGQEVILRCVPISNHLYFYWYRQILGQKVEFLVSFYNNEISEKSEIFDDQFSVERPDGSNFTLKIRSTKLEDSAMYFCASSTRTSGTGNEQFFGPGTRLTVL.

The chain has TRBV6-5 and TRBJ1-2, with D possibly TRBD1 on 6 matching bases. CDR1 MNHEY and CDR2 SVGAGI come from the germline V gene. With 6 bases removed from V and 3 bases from J, the gap between germline ends came to 8 bases. The CDR3 sequence is 12 residues long. The CDR3 here is CASRQGDYGYTF. The CDR3 nucleotides read TGTGCCAGCAGACAGGGTGACTATGGCTACACCTTC.

The chain has TRBV11-2 and TRBJ1-3; no definite D call. The V gene's germline CDR1 is SGHAT and CDR2 FQNNGV. Trimming left V 3 bases short and J 4 bases short, with 4 bases between. CDR3 length: 12 amino acids. As DNA, the CDR3 is TGTGCCAGCAGCTTCGGGGGAAACACCATATATTTT. Protein: CASSFGGNTIYF.